The 17 T cell receptor beta chains listed next were all sequenced from one sample in a study of T cell repertoires in cytomegalovirus infection. TCRdb independently ran MiXCR on the reads; one entry per CDR3 protein. The sample gives approximately 250,000 distinct CDR3 sequences, approximately 13% of which show up once; approximately 1.6% is in the top ten. The sequenced material came from PBMCs. The source of these receptors is a human donor in good health (CMV status not recorded). Some clones in this sample may be carry-over from other donors' samples.

This clonotype has ten or more counts. J is TRBJ2-1 and V is TRBV7-2; D call uncertain. This CDR3 region has 13 residues. The germline V and J ends were trimmed by 5 bases and 5 bases, with 10 bases remaining between them. CDR1 is SGHTA and CDR2 is FQGNSA in the germline V gene. Here the CDR3 reads CASSPVVDNEQFF. CDR3 nucleotides: TGTGCCAGCAGCCCAGTCGTGGACAATGAGCAGTTCTTC. The full variable domain, with the rest looked up from reference TRBV7-2 and TRBJ2-1, is GAGVSQSPSNKVTEKGKDVELRCDPISGHTALYWYRQSLGQGLEFLIYFQGNSAPDKSGLPSDRFSAERTGGSVSTLTIQRTQQEDSAVYLCASSPVVDNEQFFGPGTRLTVL.

Remarks on this clonotype: With a much larger clone just one base away, this may be a read error. This rearrangement joins TRBV7-2 to TRBJ2-7; 8 positions match TRBD2. Unmatched junction bases numbered 4, after V lost 5 bases and J lost 1 base. From germline, CDR1 is SGHTA and CDR2 FQGNSA. The CDR3 contains 14 residues. CDR3 in DNA: TGTGCCAGCAGCCCGCGGGAGGCGTCCTACGAGCAGTACTTC. Translating it yields CASSPREASYEQYF. The variable domain in full, with the rest retrieved from reference TRBV7-2 and TRBJ2-7, is GAGVSQSPSNKVTEKGKDVELRCDPISGHTALYWYRQSLGQGLEFLIYFQGNSAPDKSGLPSDRFSAERTGGSVSTLTIQRTQQEDSAVYLCASSPREASYEQYFGPGTRLTVT.

The chain employs TRBV29-1 and TRBJ2-1; no reliable D call. This CDR3 comprises 12 residues. Germline assignment: CDR1 SQVTM and CDR2 ANQGSEA. With 0 bases removed from V and 6 bases from J, the gap between germline ends came to 6 bases. CDR3 DNA: TGCAGCGTTGAAGATAATTCCAATGAGCAGTTCTTC. Residues: CSVEDNSNEQFF.

This clonotype came up many times. V and J are TRBV7-8 and TRBJ2-3; 9 nucleotides line up with TRBD1. J lost 2 bases, V lost 5 bases, and 8 bases had no gene match. Germline V lookup: CDR1 SGHVS, CDR2 FQNEAQ. The CDR3 spans 16 residues. This CDR3 is CASSRATGGFTDTQYF. CDR3 nucleotide sequence: TGTGCCAGCAGCCGGGCGACAGGGGGGTTCACAGATACGCAGTATTTT.

At least ten counts were recorded for this clonotype. J is TRBJ2-2 and V is TRBV6-2 or TRBV6-3; 9 bases are a match to TRBD2. V was pared by 2 bases and J by 3 bases, with 7 bases of the junction left unmatched. Germline V gene sequence: CDR1 MNHEY, CDR2 SVGEGT. The CDR3 is made up of 17 amino acids. The CDR3 bases are TGTGCCAGCAGTTACGTGCGGGGGGGCCCCGACACCGGGGAGCTGTTTTTT. It is translated as CASSYVRGGPDTGELFF.

For the CDR3, the DNA is TGTGCCGCCGCAGGGGCAGGAGGAAACACCATATATTTT. This gives the protein CAAAGAGGNTIYF. The V call is TRBV10-3, the J call TRBJ1-3, with D perhaps TRBD1 (6 bases). The germline V gene encodes CDR1 ENHRY and CDR2 SYGVKD. Trimming removed 11 bases from V and 4 bases from J, with 15 bases in between. The CDR3 is 13 residues long.

The table lists this clonotype with many counts. The chain employs TRBV7-2 and TRBJ2-5; 8 bases fit TRBD2. The J segment lost 4 bases and the V segment lost 5 bases, leaving 9 bases of the junction unmatched. This CDR3 region has 15 residues. From germline, CDR1 is SGHTA and CDR2 FQGNSA. CDR3 coding DNA: TGTGCCAGCAGCGCCGGCAGCGGGAGAGGAGAGACCCAGTACTTC. The encoded protein is CASSAGSGRGETQYF.

This clonotype was observed a handful of times. The V gene is TRBV2, the J gene TRBJ1-2; D gene unclear. Germline values: CDR1 SNHLY, CDR2 FYNNEI. The CDR3 is 14 amino acids. Trimming left V 1 base short and J 11 bases short, with 17 bases between. CDR3 nucleotide sequence: TGTGCCAGCAGTGAAGGAGAGGACCTCCTCGGGTACACCTTC. This encodes CASSEGEDLLGYTF.

This clonotype was detected ten times or more. This chain connects TRBV23-1 to TRBJ1-5; D is undetermined. TRBV23-1 is assigned to the ORF class and has an uncertain function. The CDR3 spans 17 residues. V lost 2 bases and J lost 3, with 17 bases in between. The CDR3 region is CASSQMGEELVNQPQHF. The CDR3 DNA reads TGCGCCAGCAGTCAAATGGGAGAAGAGCTGGTCAATCAGCCCCAGCATTTT.

The chain has TRBV12-3 or TRBV12-4 and TRBJ2-6; the match to TRBD2 covers 13 bases. Trimming removed 6 bases from V and 5 bases from J; junction bases left unmatched: 4. The CDR3 has 16 residues. The CDR3 sequence is CASRTSGGRRANVLTF. CDR3 DNA sequence: TGTGCCAGCAGGACTAGCGGGGGGCGTAGGGCCAACGTCCTGACTTTC.

This clonotype was seen many times. V usage is TRBV7-8 and J usage is TRBJ2-3, with D uncertain. Germline lookup yields CDR1 SGHVS and CDR2 FQNEAQ. V was cut by 4 bases and J by 4 bases, with 6 bases left in between. This CDR3 is built from 12 residues. This CDR3 reads CASSSRSDTQYF. CDR3 nucleotide sequence: TGTGCCAGCAGCTCCCGATCAGATACGCAGTATTTT. Full variable domain (rest looked up from reference TRBV7-8 and TRBJ2-3): GAGVSQSPRYKVAKRGQDVALRCDPISGHVSLFWYQQALGQGPEFLTYFQNEAQLDKSGLPSDRFFAERPEGSVSTLKIQRTQQEDSAVYLCASSSRSDTQYFGPGTRLTVL.

Only a few counts were recorded for this clonotype. V usage is TRBV20-1 and J usage is TRBJ2-3; D is possibly TRBD2 (6 bases). This CDR3 region has 13 residues. The V gene lost 3 bases and the J gene lost 8 bases, with 15 bases spanning the gap. The germline CDR1 and CDR2 sequences are DFQATT and SNEGSKA (reference sequence). The CDR3 sequence: CSASRDSRGTQYF. In DNA, the CDR3 is TGCAGTGCTAGCCGGGACTCGAGGGGTACGCAGTATTTT.

This clonotype was recorded many times. The chain combines TRBV7-3 with TRBJ2-5; D gene ambiguous. The CDR3 length is 16 residues. Germline CDR1 reads SGHTA; CDR2 reads FQGTGA. V was cut by 1 base and J by 2 bases, with 14 bases left in between. The CDR3 protein is CASSLMGLGEQETQYF. The CDR3 coding sequence is TGTGCCAGCAGCTTAATGGGCCTAGGCGAACAAGAGACCCAGTACTTC.

This CDR3 is CASSSQVGDRTEAFF. CDR3 bases: TGTGCCAGCAGTTCCCAGGTAGGGGATCGCACTGAAGCTTTCTTT. The chain uses TRBV28 and TRBJ1-1; perhaps TRBD1 as D (5 bases). Germline CDR1 reads MDHEN; CDR2 reads SYDVKM. The V end was cut by 4 bases, the J end by 4 bases, with 16 bases between. This CDR3 is 15 amino acids long.

Ten or more counts support this clonotype. The J gene is TRBJ2-2, the V gene TRBV6-6; D may be TRBD2 (5 bases). V shed 6 bases and J shed 1 base, with 12 bases lying between them. This CDR3 is 15 amino acids long. Germline loops: CDR1 MNHNY, CDR2 SVGAGI (reference sequence). This CDR3 reads CASSTIRENTGELFF. In DNA form, the CDR3 reads TGTGCCAGCAGCACTATTCGGGAGAACACCGGGGAGCTGTTTTTT.

There are many counts of this clonotype. The chain uses TRBV4-3 and TRBJ2-7, with 8 bases that match TRBD2. Germline CDR1 LGHNA, CDR2 YSLEER. V dropped 1 base and J dropped 0; count of bases not matched to a gene: 5. The CDR3 has 16 amino acids. The CDR3 coding sequence is TGCGCCAGCAGCCAAGTTCGGGGGGGTAGCTCCTACGAGCAGTACTTC. Its protein is CASSQVRGGSSYEQYF.

This chain connects TRBV7-2 to TRBJ2-2, with D possibly matching TRBD2 (6 bases). The germline gives CDR1 SGHTA, CDR2 FQGNSA. Trimming removed 7 bases from V and 6 bases from J, with 12 bases in between. The CDR3 spans 13 residues. The CDR3 nucleotides read TGTGCCAGCACCCCCGGGGAGGCCGGGGAGCTGTTTTTT. Translated: CASTPGEAGELFF.